One and the same sample provided the 16 T cell receptor beta chains below, sequenced in a study of shared clonotypes between healthy human individuals (dated by TCRdb to about 2020). Receptor amplification or capture employed the immunoSEQ multiplex PCR assay. TCRdb holds this immuneACCESS table with in-frame rearrangements only. Some clones are missing; in checked studies, unresolved V genes explain under half, and the rest has no known cause. The sample includes some 1.5 million clones, with roughly 95% observed a single time. The biggest ten clones account for over 1% of the sample. Sequencing was done on a sample of naive CD4+ T cells sorted from blood. Read against the paper, the sample's cell subset or site label means: CD45RA+ positively selected. Receptors were obtained from a young man in good health.

The rearrangement links TRBV11-2 to TRBJ2-1; TRBD2 is a possible D gene (6 bases). Germline V gene data show CDR1 as SGHAT and CDR2 as FQNNGV. Trimming removed 3 bases from V and 7 bases from J, with 16 bases in between. The CDR3 consists of 15 residues. The CDR3 nucleotides read TGTGCCAGCAGCTTTAGGGTAGCGGCAGGGAATGAGCAGTTCTTC. Translation: CASSFRVAAGNEQFF.

In nucleotides, the CDR3 is TGTGCCAGCAGCTTAAAAGGTGGGGACCCCAATCAGCCCCAGCATTTT. It codes for CASSLKGGDPNQPQHF. The chain employs TRBV5-5 and TRBJ1-5, with D tentatively TRBD1 (5 bases). V was shortened by 2 bases and J by 3 bases, with 15 bases between the two germline ends. The CDR3 consists of 16 residues. Germline assignment: CDR1 SGHKS and CDR2 YYEKEE (reference sequence).

V gene TRBV6-5 combines with J gene TRBJ1-5, with 8 bases fitting TRBD1. Germline CDR1 and CDR2: MNHEY and SVGAGI. V gave up 1 base and J gave up 5 bases; unmatched junction bases: 7. CDR3 length: 16 amino acids. As DNA, the CDR3 is TGTGCCAGCAGTTACTTGGGCAGGGGGCGGGATCAGCCCCAGCATTTT. Protein: CASSYLGRGRDQPQHF.

The chain uses TRBV4-1 and TRBJ2-7; TRBD1 or TRBD2 may be the D gene (6 bases each). Germline assignment: CDR1 MGHRA and CDR2 YSYEKL. CDR3 length: 15 amino acids. Trimming cost V 0 bases and J 2 bases, with 11 bases left between them. The CDR3 DNA reads TGCGCCAGCAGCCAAGACCCGGGGGCAACCTACGAGCAGTACTTC. Amino acids: CASSQDPGATYEQYF.

The chain links TRBV5-1 to TRBJ2-7; 13 bases are shared with TRBD2. CDR1 is SGHRS and CDR2 is YFSETQ in the germline V gene. The V gene end was trimmed by 4 bases and the J gene end by 7 bases; junction bases not matched to a gene: 11. This CDR3 contains 16 residues. CDR3 nucleotide sequence: TGCGCCAGCAGCATCTTCGGACTAGCGGGAGCTCGGGAGCAGTACTTC. Translation gives CASSIFGLAGAREQYF.

This chain joins TRBV25-1 and TRBJ2-7; 8 bases fit TRBD1. CDR3 length: 15 amino acids. The ends lost 2 bases at V and 1 base at J; junction bases unmatched: 4. CDR1 and CDR2 from the germline V gene are MGHDK and SYGVNS. The CDR3 region has the DNA TGTGCCAGCAGTGAACGGACAGGGAAGTCCTACGAGCAGTACTTC. Translated: CASSERTGKSYEQYF.

The chain uses TRBV9 and TRBJ1-1; the D is unclear. This CDR3 has 15 amino acids. CDR1 is SGDLS, CDR2 YYNGEE, per germline. The V gene lost 4 bases and the J gene lost 3 bases, with 16 bases spanning the gap. CDR3 loop: CASSPRVDLHTEAFF. CDR3 coding DNA: TGTGCCAGCAGCCCTCGAGTGGACCTCCACACTGAAGCTTTCTTT.

This chain connects TRBV6-5 to TRBJ2-2, with D hard to call. Germline assignment: CDR1 MNHEY and CDR2 SVGAGI. V gave up 6 bases and J gave up 2 bases, with 10 bases separating them. The CDR3 covers 14 residues. This CDR3 is CASSHLINTGELFF. The CDR3 DNA reads as TGTGCCAGCAGCCATCTCATTAACACCGGGGAGCTGTTTTTT.

The rearrangement links TRBV6-5 to TRBJ2-1, with D perhaps TRBD2 (5 bases). V shed 0 bases and J shed 9 bases, with 18 bases lying between them. CDR1 MNHEY and CDR2 SVGAGI come from the germline V gene. The CDR3 spans 16 residues. CDR3 sequence reads: CASSYSKDFTGFEQFF. The DNA of the CDR3 is TGTGCCAGCAGTTACTCCAAGGACTTCACTGGTTTTGAGCAGTTCTTC.

The chain is built from TRBV7-2 and TRBJ2-7; 13 bases fit TRBD2. CDR1 SGHTA and CDR2 FQGNSA come from the germline V gene. This CDR3 has 15 amino acids. V was clipped by 5 bases and J by 7 bases; unmatched bases: 8. CDR3 nucleotides: TGTGCCAGCAGCCCTTGGACTAGCGGGAGTCTTGAGCAGTACTTC. This codes for CASSPWTSGSLEQYF.

CDR3 residues: CASSLEGDRGNEQFF. CDR3 DNA: TGTGCCAGCAGCTTGGAGGGGGACAGGGGCAATGAGCAGTTCTTC. The rearrangement joins TRBV5-4 to TRBJ2-1; 10 nucleotides align to TRBD1. Looked up from germline, CDR1 is SGHNT and CDR2 is YYREEE (reference sequence). The V gene end was trimmed by 0 bases and the J gene end by 6 bases; junction bases not matched to a gene: 3. The CDR3 runs 15 residues.

The chain links TRBV1 to TRBJ2-3; the DNA was not used to check the table's D call, TRBD2. TRBV1 is an annotated pseudogene. The CDR3 spans 15 residues. The CDR3 protein is CTSSRGTSPPDTQYF. The CDR3 nucleotides read TGCACCAGCAGCCGAGGGACTAGCCCCCCAGATACGCAGTATTTT.

The gene calls are TRBV5-6 and TRBJ2-1; a weak D match, TRBD1 (5 bases). The CDR3 sequence is 14 residues long. Deletions cut 3 bases from V and 7 bases from J, with 14 bases between. Germline V gene lookup returns CDR1 SGHDT and CDR2 YYEEEE. The CDR3 loop reads CASSSNPTANEQFF. Here the CDR3 DNA reads TGTGCCAGCAGCTCGAATCCGACAGCGAATGAGCAGTTCTTC.

This chain links TRBV2 with TRBJ1-4; D is ambiguous. This CDR3 is built from 15 residues. V gave up 5 bases and J gave up 8 bases, with 18 bases separating them. Germline CDR1 is SNHLY and CDR2 is FYNNEI. This chain's CDR3 is CASSPDAISQEKLFF. The CDR3 nucleotides read TGTGCCAGCAGTCCAGACGCAATTTCCCAAGAAAAACTGTTTTTT.

The chain is built from TRBV30 and TRBJ1-4; D is ambiguous. This CDR3 is built from 12 residues. CDR1 GTSNPN and CDR2 SVGIG come from the germline V gene (reference sequence). Trimming took 5 bases from V and 4 from J, leaving 8 bases between them. The CDR3 reads CAWGINNEKLFF. The CDR3 DNA sequence: TGTGCCTGGGGGATCAATAATGAAAAACTGTTTTTT.

V usage is TRBV15 and J usage is TRBJ2-7, with D maybe TRBD2 (6 bases). The CDR3 is 13 amino acids. CDR1 is LNHNV and CDR2 is YYDKDF in the germline V gene (reference sequence). Trimming left V 0 bases short and J 4 bases short, with 7 bases between. CDR3 amino acids: CATSREGRYEQYF. DNA for the CDR3: TGTGCCACCAGCAGAGAGGGGAGGTACGAGCAGTACTTC.